These 21 T cell receptor beta chains share one sample of origin, sequenced in a study of shared clonotypes between healthy human individuals. CD45RO negativity and positive selection for CCR7 defined naive CD8 cells, a population that excluded terminally differentiated effector memory CD45RA+ cells. Using immunoSEQ multiplex PCR, the repertoire was profiled, and TCRdb retains in-frame clones only, with some absent. The sample contains millions of clones, around 93% of which appear only once. The material sequenced was naive CD8+ T cells from PBMCs. These receptors all come from a man aged 18 to 35 in good health. Some clones in this sample may be carry-over from other donors' samples.

V gene TRBV28 combines with J gene TRBJ2-1; TRBD2 aligns across 7 bases. From germline, CDR1 is MDHEN and CDR2 SYDVKM. V lost 3 bases, J lost 5 bases, and 10 bases stayed unmatched. CDR3 length: 16 residues. This chain's CDR3 is CASSLGGEGVNNEQFF. The CDR3 coding sequence is TGTGCCAGCAGTTTGGGAGGGGAAGGGGTAAACAATGAGCAGTTCTTC. The entire variable domain, with the rest obtained from reference TRBV28 and TRBJ2-1, is as follows: DVKVTQSSRYLVKRTGEKVFLECVQDMDHENMFWYRQDPGLGLRLIYFSYDVKMKEKGDIPEGYSVSREKKERFSLILESASTNQTSMYLCASSLGGEGVNNEQFFGPGTRLTVL.

The V gene is TRBV9, the J gene TRBJ2-7; D remains ambiguous. The V and J ends lost 4 bases and 0 bases respectively, with 14 bases between them. Germline V gene lookup returns CDR1 SGDLS and CDR2 YYNGEE. The CDR3 covers 15 residues. CDR3 bases: TGTGCCAGCAGCCCTTCCGGGCCCTCCTCCTACGAGCAGTACTTC. The encoded protein is CASSPSGPSSYEQYF.

This chain joins TRBV27 and TRBJ1-2, with 9 bases identical to TRBD1. CDR3 length equals 15 residues. Germline V gene lookup returns CDR1 MNHEY and CDR2 SMNVEV (reference sequence). After removal of 2 bases from V and 6 bases from J, the junction contained 7 bases not matched to a gene. CDR3 nucleotide sequence: TGTGCCAGCAGTTTAACCTCGGGACAGGGTAATGGCTACACCTTC. Translating it yields CASSLTSGQGNGYTF.

The chain uses TRBV11-2 and TRBJ2-1; 7 bases fit TRBD2. Germline V CDR1 and CDR2: SGHAT, FQNNGV. CDR3 length: 16 amino acids. V lost 5 bases, J lost 4 bases, and 11 bases stayed unmatched. The CDR3 sequence is CASSPAPQRGYNEQFF. The CDR3 DNA is TGTGCCAGCAGCCCGGCCCCCCAGCGGGGTTACAATGAGCAGTTCTTC.

This clone occurred once. CDR3: CATSRGRGGKLFF. The CDR3 region has the DNA TGTGCCACCAGCAGGGGGAGGGGCGGAAAACTGTTTTTT. The chain combines TRBV15 with TRBJ1-4, with D possibly matching TRBD1 (5 bases). Germline V lookup: CDR1 LNHNV, CDR2 YYDKDF (reference sequence). Trimming cost V 3 bases and J 10 bases, with 12 bases left between them. The CDR3 runs 13 residues. Based on the CDR3 plus reference TRBV15 and TRBJ1-4, the full variable domain is DAMVIQNPRYQVTQFGKPVTLSCSQTLNHNVMYWYQQKSSQAPKLLFHYYDKDFNNEADTPDNFQSRRPNTSFCFLDIRSPGLGDTAMYLCATSRGRGGKLFFGSGTQLSVL.

Regarding this clone: The junction and the germline gene differ at one end; a read error may be behind it. The chain employs TRBV19 and TRBJ2-1; a weak D match, TRBD2 (6 bases). Germline CDR1 and CDR2: LNHDA and SQIVND (reference sequence). The CDR3 extends over 16 amino acids. CDR3 nucleotides: TGTGCCAATAGTATAGATGGAGGGGCTTGGGTCCTTGGGCAGTTCTTC. Translated: CANSIDGGAWVLGQFF.

The chain has TRBV19 and TRBJ2-7; D is tentatively TRBD1 or TRBD2 (6 bases each). The CDR3 is 13 amino acids. Germline CDR1 reads LNHDA; CDR2 reads SQIVND (reference sequence). Trimming stripped 6 bases from V and 6 bases from J, with 15 bases between. CDR3 residues: CASRDRRAGEQYF. The CDR3 DNA sequence: TGTGCCAGTAGAGACAGGAGAGCGGGCGAGCAGTACTTC.

The J gene is TRBJ2-7, the V gene TRBV7-9; D unclear. The CDR3 sequence is 12 residues long. The germline V and J ends were trimmed by 6 bases and 4 bases, with 10 bases remaining between them. The V gene's germline CDR1 is SEHNR and CDR2 FQNEAQ (reference sequence). The CDR3 DNA sequence: TGTGCCAGCAGTTATGACGGATACGAGCAGTACTTC. Translation gives CASSYDGYEQYF.

V usage is TRBV2 and J usage is TRBJ2-1; D is ambiguous. Germline V gene sequence: CDR1 SNHLY, CDR2 FYNNEI. The length of the CDR3 is 15 residues. V shed 6 bases and J shed 0 bases, with 12 bases lying between them. The CDR3 bases are TGTGCCAGCAGGGGGTTCCCGAGCTCCTACAATGAGCAGTTCTTC. Translation gives CASRGFPSSYNEQFF.

The sample holds one count of this clone. The J gene is TRBJ2-1, the V gene TRBV27; 13 bases are a match to TRBD2. The germline V gene encodes CDR1 MNHEY and CDR2 SMNVEV (reference sequence). The CDR3 runs 16 residues. The V segment lost 1 base and the J segment 8 bases; nucleotides outside the gene matches: 5. The DNA for the CDR3 is TGTGCCAGCAGTTTATTCGGACTAGCGGGAGAAGATGAGCAGTTCTTC. Protein sequence: CASSLFGLAGEDEQFF.

This chain joins TRBV29-1 and TRBJ2-7; 7 bases map to TRBD2. With 4 bases clipped from V and 6 bases from J, the junction kept 6 bases outside the gene matches. The CDR3 consists of 12 residues. Germline loops: CDR1 SQVTM, CDR2 ANQGSEA. CDR3 residues: CSVGAGVSEQYF. CDR3 bases: TGCAGCGTTGGCGCGGGAGTAAGCGAGCAGTACTTC.

The table lists this clone with a count of one. The gene calls are TRBV9 and TRBJ2-7, with D tentatively TRBD1 (6 bases). The germline V gene encodes CDR1 SGDLS and CDR2 YYNGEE. Trimming removed 2 bases from V and 2 bases from J, with 14 bases in between. CDR3 length: 15 residues. CDR3 DNA sequence: TGTGCCAGCAGCGTTGGTCAGGGGACCACCTACGAGCAGTACTTC. Its translation is CASSVGQGTTYEQYF.

This clone came up once. J is TRBJ2-1 and V is TRBV7-3, with TRBD2 matching over 9 bases. This CDR3 is built from 20 residues. Looked up from germline, CDR1 is SGHTA and CDR2 is FQGTGA. V was pared by 0 bases and J by 5 bases, with 17 bases of the junction left unmatched. CDR3 in amino acids: CASSLTSRLAGEGADNEQFF. The CDR3, as DNA: TGTGCCAGCAGCTTAACGTCACGATTAGCGGGAGAAGGGGCCGACAATGAGCAGTTCTTC.

The chain couples TRBV5-5 to TRBJ1-2; 7 bases agree with TRBD1. The V gene end was trimmed by 3 bases and the J gene end by 6 bases; junction bases not matched to a gene: 2. Germline values: CDR1 SGHKS, CDR2 YYEKEE (reference sequence). The CDR3 has 12 residues. This chain's CDR3 is CASSSDRDGYTF. The DNA for the CDR3 is TGTGCCAGCAGCTCCGACAGGGATGGCTACACCTTC.

CDR3 residues: CASRLQDSINYGYTF. The CDR3 bases are TGTGCCAGCAGGCTCCAGGATTCCATTAACTATGGCTACACCTTC. This rearrangement joins TRBV6-1 to TRBJ1-2; D uncertain. Germline V gene lookup returns CDR1 MNHNS and CDR2 SASEGT. V lost 6 bases and J 1 base, leaving 15 bases between the germline ends. This CDR3 has 15 residues.

CDR3 sequence: CASSPPGGGLNTDTQYF. The CDR3 DNA reads TGTGCCAGCAGCCCTCCCGGCGGGGGGCTGAACACAGATACGCAGTATTTT. V is TRBV7-2 and J is TRBJ2-3; 8 bases are a match to TRBD2. V lost 5 bases, J lost 2 bases, and 12 bases stayed unmatched. The V gene's germline CDR1 is SGHTA and CDR2 FQGNSA. CDR3 length: 17 amino acids.

The chain employs TRBV29-1 and TRBJ1-2; the match to TRBD1 covers 9 bases. CDR3 size: 15 residues. The V gene end was trimmed by 3 bases and the J gene end by 1 base; junction bases not matched to a gene: 6. Per the germline V gene, CDR1 is SQVTM and CDR2 is ANQGSEA. The CDR3 DNA follows: TGCAGCGTTGATTCCGGGACAGGGCTTAACTATGGCTACACCTTC. Protein sequence: CSVDSGTGLNYGYTF.

The CDR3 DNA reads TGCAGCGGGCAACAGGGACTTGAAGCTTTCTTT. Amino acid sequence: CSGQQGLEAFF. The J gene is TRBJ1-1, the V gene TRBV29-1, with a weak D call TRBD1 (6 bases). The germline V and J ends were trimmed by 7 bases and 7 bases, with 13 bases remaining between them. CDR3 length equals 11 residues. Germline assignment: CDR1 SQVTM and CDR2 ANQGSEA.

As DNA, the CDR3 is TGTGCCAGCAGCCCGCCAGGGGGCGGAGGGCAGTACTTC. Translation: CASSPPGGGGQYF. This rearrangement joins TRBV28 to TRBJ2-5, with 8 bases identical to TRBD1. Looked up from germline, CDR1 is MDHEN and CDR2 is SYDVKM. The CDR3 runs 13 residues. Germline trimming cut 6 bases from V and 11 bases from J; bases unmatched to any gene: 11.

The chain is built from TRBV19 and TRBJ1-2; 9 bases fit TRBD1. Germline V CDR1 and CDR2: LNHDA, SQIVND (reference sequence). The CDR3 extends over 17 amino acids. The V and J ends lost 1 base and 12 bases, in that order; junction bases with no gene match: 18. The CDR3 DNA reads as TGTGCCAGTAGTATAGGCGTCCGGGACAGGGAACGGTGGACGGACACCTTC. It encodes CASSIGVRDRERWTDTF.

The chain couples TRBV7-9 to TRBJ2-3; D remains unclear. This CDR3 spans 11 amino acids. Germline CDR1 and CDR2: SEHNR and FQNEAQ (reference sequence). V was cut by 7 bases and J by 6 bases, with 8 bases left in between. CDR3 in amino acids: CASTLDDTQYF. The CDR3 bases are TGTGCCAGCACCCTGGATGATACGCAGTATTTT.